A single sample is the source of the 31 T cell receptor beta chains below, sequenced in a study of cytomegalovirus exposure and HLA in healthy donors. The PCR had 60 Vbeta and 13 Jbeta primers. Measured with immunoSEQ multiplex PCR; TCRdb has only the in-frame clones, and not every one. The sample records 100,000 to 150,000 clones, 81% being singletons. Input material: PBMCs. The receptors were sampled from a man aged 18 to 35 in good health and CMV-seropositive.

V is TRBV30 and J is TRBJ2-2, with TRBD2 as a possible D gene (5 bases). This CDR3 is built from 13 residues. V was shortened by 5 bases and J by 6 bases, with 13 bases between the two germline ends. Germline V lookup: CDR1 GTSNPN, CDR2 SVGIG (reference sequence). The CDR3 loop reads CAWVGLFAGELFF. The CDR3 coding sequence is TGTGCCTGGGTAGGACTGTTCGCCGGGGAGCTGTTTTTT.

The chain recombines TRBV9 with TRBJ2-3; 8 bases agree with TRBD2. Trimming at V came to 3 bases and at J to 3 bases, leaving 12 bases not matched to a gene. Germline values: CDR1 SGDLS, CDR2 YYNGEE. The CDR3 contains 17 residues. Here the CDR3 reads CASSALSGGGRTDTQYF. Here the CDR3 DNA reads TGTGCCAGCAGCGCCCTAAGTGGGGGCGGGAGGACAGATACGCAGTATTTT.

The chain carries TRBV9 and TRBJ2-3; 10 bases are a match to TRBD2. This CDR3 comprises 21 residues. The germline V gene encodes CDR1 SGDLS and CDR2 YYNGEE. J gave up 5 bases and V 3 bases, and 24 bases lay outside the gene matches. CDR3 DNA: TGTGCCAGCAGCGAACCACGCGGGGGGCTAGCGGGAGTCCGACCCGGAGATACGCAGTATTTT. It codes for CASSEPRGGLAGVRPGDTQYF.

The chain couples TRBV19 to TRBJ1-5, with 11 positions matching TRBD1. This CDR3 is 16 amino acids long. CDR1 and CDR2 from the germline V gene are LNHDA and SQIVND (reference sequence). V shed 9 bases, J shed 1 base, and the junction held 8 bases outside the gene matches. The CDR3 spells CASSGQGAWSNQPQHF. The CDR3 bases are TGTGCCAGCTCAGGACAGGGGGCATGGAGCAATCAGCCCCAGCATTTT.

The CDR3 coding sequence is TGCGCCAGCAACAGGGGGGGAGCGAACACTGAAGCTTTCTTT. Translation: CASNRGGANTEAFF. The genes are TRBV4-1 and TRBJ1-1, with 8 bases fitting TRBD1. The CDR3 contains 14 residues. Germline V gives CDR1 MGHRA, CDR2 YSYEKL. V was clipped by 7 bases and J by 1 base; unmatched bases: 5.

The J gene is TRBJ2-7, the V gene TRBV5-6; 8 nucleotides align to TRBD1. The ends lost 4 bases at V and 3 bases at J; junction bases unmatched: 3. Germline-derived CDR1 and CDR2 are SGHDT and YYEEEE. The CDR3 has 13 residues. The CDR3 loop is CASSRQGLYEQYF. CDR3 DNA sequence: TGTGCCAGCAGCCGACAGGGGCTCTACGAGCAGTACTTC.

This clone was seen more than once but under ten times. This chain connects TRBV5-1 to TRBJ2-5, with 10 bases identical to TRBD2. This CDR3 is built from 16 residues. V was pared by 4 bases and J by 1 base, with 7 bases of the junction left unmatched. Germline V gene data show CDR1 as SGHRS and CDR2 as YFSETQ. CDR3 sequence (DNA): TGCGCCAGCAGCATCTATAGCGGGGGGACCCAAGAGACCCAGTACTTC. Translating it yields CASSIYSGGTQETQYF.

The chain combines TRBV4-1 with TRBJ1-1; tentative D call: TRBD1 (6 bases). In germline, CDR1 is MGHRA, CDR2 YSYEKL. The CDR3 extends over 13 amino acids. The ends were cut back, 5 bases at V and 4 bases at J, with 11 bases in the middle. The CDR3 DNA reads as TGCGCCAGCAGCAGGACAGCTGGCACTGAAGCTTTCTTT. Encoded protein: CASSRTAGTEAFF.

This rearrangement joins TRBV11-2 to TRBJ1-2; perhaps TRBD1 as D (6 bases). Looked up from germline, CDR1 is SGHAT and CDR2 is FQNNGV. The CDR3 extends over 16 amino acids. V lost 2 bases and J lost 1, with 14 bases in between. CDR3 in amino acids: CASSLRSADSNYGYTF. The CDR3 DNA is TGTGCCAGCAGCTTAAGGTCTGCGGACAGTAACTATGGCTACACCTTC.

The CDR3 region is CASSAGLAGDYEQYF. CDR3 sequence (DNA): TGTGCCAGCAGCGCAGGACTAGCGGGGGACTACGAGCAGTACTTC. The rearrangement joins TRBV5-4 to TRBJ2-7; 13 bases fit TRBD2. Per germline, CDR1 SGHNT and CDR2 YYREEE (reference sequence). V lost 4 bases and J lost 3; bases outside the gene matches: 4. The CDR3 loop spans 15 amino acids.

This CDR3 is CAGNRRGVGAFF. The CDR3 DNA reads as TGTGCCGGAAACCGTCGGGGGGTAGGAGCTTTCTTT. The chain couples TRBV30 to TRBJ1-1; D is perhaps TRBD1 (5 bases). Germline CDR1 reads GTSNPN; CDR2 reads SVGIG (reference sequence). The V end was cut by 8 bases, the J end by 10 bases, with 20 bases between. This CDR3 has 12 residues. The full variable domain, in which reference TRBV30 and TRBJ1-1 provide the parts outside the CDR3, is SQTIHQWPATLVQPVGSPLSLECTVEGTSNPNLYWYRQAAGRGLQLLFYSVGIGQISSEVPQNLSASRPQDRQFILSSKKLLLSDSGFYLCAGNRRGVGAFFGQGTRLTVV.

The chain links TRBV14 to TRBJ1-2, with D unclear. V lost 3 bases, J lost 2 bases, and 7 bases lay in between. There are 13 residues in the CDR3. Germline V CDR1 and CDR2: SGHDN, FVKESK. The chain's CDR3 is CASSHSQNYGYTF. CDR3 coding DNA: TGTGCCAGCAGCCATTCGCAGAACTATGGCTACACCTTC.

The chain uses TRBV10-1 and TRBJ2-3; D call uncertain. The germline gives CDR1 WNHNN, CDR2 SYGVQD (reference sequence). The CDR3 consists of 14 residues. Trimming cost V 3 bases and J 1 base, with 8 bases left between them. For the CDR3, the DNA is TGCGCCAGCAGTGATTTTCGGGGCACAGATACGCAGTATTTT. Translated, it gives CASSDFRGTDTQYF.

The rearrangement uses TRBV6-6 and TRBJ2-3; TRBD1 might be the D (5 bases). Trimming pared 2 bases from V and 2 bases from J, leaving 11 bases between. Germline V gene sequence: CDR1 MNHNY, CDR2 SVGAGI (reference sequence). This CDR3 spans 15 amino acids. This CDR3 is CASSYQMTATDTQYF. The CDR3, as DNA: TGTGCCAGCAGTTACCAGATGACAGCCACAGATACGCAGTATTTT.

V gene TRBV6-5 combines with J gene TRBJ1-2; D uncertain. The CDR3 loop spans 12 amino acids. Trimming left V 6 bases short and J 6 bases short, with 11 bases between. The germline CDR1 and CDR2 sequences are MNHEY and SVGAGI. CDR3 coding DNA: TGTGCCAGCAGCGCACTCGGGGATGGCTACACCTTC. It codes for CASSALGDGYTF.

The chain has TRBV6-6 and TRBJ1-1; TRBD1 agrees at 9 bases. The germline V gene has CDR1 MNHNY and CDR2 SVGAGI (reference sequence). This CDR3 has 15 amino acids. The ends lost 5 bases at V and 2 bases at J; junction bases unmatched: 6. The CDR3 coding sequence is TGTGCCAGCAGTCAGAGGGGACAGGGAAACACTGAAGCTTTCTTT. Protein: CASSQRGQGNTEAFF.

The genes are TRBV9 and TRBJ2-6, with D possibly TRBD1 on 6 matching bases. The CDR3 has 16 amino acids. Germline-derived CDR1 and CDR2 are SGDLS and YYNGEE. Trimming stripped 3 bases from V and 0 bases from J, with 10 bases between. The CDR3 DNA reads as TGTGCCAGCAGCGCCCAAGGGGGCTCTGGGGCCAACGTCCTGACTTTC. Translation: CASSAQGGSGANVLTF.

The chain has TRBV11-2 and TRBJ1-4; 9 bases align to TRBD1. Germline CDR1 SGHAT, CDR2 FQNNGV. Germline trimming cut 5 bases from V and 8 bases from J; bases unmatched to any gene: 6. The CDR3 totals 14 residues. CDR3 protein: CASSGTGFREKLFF. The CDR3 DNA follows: TGTGCCAGCAGCGGGACAGGGTTCCGCGAAAAACTGTTTTTT.

Here the CDR3 reads CASSEKVWQGASTGELFF. CDR3 coding DNA: TGCGCCAGCAGTGAGAAGGTCTGGCAGGGGGCTAGCACCGGGGAGCTGTTTTTT. The chain uses TRBV10-1 and TRBJ2-2, with 8 nucleotides matching TRBD1. Unmatched junction bases numbered 12, after V lost 2 bases and J lost 4 bases. Per the germline V gene, CDR1 is WNHNN and CDR2 is SYGVQD (reference sequence). This CDR3 spans 18 amino acids.

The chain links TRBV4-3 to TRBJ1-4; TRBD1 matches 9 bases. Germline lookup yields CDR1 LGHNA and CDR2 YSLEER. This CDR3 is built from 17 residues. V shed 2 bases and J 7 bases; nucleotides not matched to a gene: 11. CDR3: CASSQIRTGALGEKLFF. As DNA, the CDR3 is TGCGCCAGCAGCCAAATAAGGACAGGGGCCCTGGGTGAAAAACTGTTTTTT.

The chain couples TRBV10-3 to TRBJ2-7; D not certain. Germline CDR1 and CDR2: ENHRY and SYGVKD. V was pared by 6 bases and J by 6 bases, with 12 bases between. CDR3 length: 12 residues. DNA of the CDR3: TGTGCCATCAGCGGGTTCGGGTGCGAGCAGTACTTC. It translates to CAISGFGCEQYF.

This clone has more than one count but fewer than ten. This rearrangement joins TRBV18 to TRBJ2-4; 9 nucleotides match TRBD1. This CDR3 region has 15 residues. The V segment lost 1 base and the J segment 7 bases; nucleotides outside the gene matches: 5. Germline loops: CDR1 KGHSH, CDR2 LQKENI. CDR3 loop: CASSPQTGGLNIQYF. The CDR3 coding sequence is TGTGCCAGCTCACCACAGACAGGGGGGTTGAACATTCAGTACTTC.

CDR3 bases: TGTGCCAGCAGTGGGACAGGAGGGTCCGGGGAGCTGTTTTTT. Its protein product is CASSGTGGSGELFF. The chain carries TRBV6-1 and TRBJ2-2; possibly TRBD1 for D (7 bases). The V end was cut by 4 bases, the J end by 6 bases, with 12 bases between. CDR3 length equals 14 residues. Per germline, CDR1 MNHNS and CDR2 SASEGT.

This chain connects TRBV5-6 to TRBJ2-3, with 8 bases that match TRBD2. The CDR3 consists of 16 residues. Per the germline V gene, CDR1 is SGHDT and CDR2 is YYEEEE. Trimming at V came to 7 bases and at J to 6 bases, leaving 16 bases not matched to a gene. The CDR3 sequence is CASASPGLVGSDTQYF. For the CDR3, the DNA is TGTGCCAGCGCCTCTCCGGGACTAGTGGGGTCTGATACGCAGTATTTT.

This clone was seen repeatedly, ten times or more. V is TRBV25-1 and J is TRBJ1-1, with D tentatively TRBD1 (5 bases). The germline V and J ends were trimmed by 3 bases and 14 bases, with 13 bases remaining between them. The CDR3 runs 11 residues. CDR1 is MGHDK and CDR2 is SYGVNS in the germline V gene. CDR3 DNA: TGTGCCAGCAGTGATTCGGGGGATTGCTTCTTT. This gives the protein CASSDSGDCFF.

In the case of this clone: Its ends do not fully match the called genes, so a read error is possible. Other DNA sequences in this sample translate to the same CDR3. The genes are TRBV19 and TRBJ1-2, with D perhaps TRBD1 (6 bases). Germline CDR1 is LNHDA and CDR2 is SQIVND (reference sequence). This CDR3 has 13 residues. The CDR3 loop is CASSRGGNYGYTF. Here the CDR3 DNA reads TGTGCCAGCAGTAGAGGGGGAAACTATGGCTACACCTTC.

As DNA, the CDR3 is TGTGCCATCCGGGCACAGGGGGACACCGGGGAGCTGTTTTTT. As protein: CAIRAQGDTGELFF. The chain carries TRBV10-3 and TRBJ2-2, with 8 bases identical to TRBD1. Germline lookup yields CDR1 ENHRY and CDR2 SYGVKD. The V and J ends lost 8 bases and 3 bases, in that order; junction bases with no gene match: 5. The CDR3 loop spans 14 amino acids.

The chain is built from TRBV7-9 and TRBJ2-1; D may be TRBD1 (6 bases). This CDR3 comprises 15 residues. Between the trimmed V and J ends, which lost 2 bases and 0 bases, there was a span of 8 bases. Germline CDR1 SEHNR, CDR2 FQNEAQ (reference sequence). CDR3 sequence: CASSLRQDSYNEQFF. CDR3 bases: TGTGCCAGCAGCTTAAGACAGGACTCCTACAATGAGCAGTTCTTC.

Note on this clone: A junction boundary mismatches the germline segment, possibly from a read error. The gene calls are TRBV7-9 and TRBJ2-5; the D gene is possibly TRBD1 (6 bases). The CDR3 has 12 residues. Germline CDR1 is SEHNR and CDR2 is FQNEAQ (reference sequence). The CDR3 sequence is CSSLRGEETQYF. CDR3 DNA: TGTTCCAGCCTCAGGGGCGAAGAGACCCAGTACTTC.

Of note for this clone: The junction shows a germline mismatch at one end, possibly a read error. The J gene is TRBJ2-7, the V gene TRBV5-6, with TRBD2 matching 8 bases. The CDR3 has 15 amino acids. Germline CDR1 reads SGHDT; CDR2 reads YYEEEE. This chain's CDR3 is CASREISGASYKQYF. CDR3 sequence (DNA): TGTGCCAGCAGAGAAATTAGCGGGGCCTCCTACAAGCAGTACTTC.

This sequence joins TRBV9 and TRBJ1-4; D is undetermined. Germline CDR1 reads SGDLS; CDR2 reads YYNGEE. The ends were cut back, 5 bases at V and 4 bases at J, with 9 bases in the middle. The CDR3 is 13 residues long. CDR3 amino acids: CASRRSGNEKLFF. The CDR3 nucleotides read TGTGCCAGCAGACGGAGCGGTAATGAAAAACTGTTTTTT.